This T cell receptor beta chain was found in a study of post-analysis software for immune sequencing data. Tagging with unique molecular identifiers was a feature of the TCR beta cDNA libraries. From approximately 0.95 to 9.8 million T cells, a few hundred thousand cDNA molecules were obtained. TCRdb ran MiXCR on the PCR reads and lists one entry per CDR3 protein. The sample holds 820,000 or so distinct CDR3 sequences, roughly 50% seen once. This clonotype was observed a few times. Its antigen is still unknown. General study results and limits: In patients, TRBV5-6, TRBV5-1 and TRBV20-1 belonged to 4 or 5 TRBV segments found more frequently than in controls. Strong same-batch co-clustering of samples appeared with F measure clustering.

The CDR3 length is 17 residues. Germline CDR1 and CDR2: SGDLS and YYNGEE. V was shortened by 3 bases and J by 6 bases, with 22 bases between the two germline ends. Sequences were obtained from blood. This TCR came from a girl between 5 and 17 years old with multiple sclerosis. The V and J genes are TRBV9 and TRBJ2-1; the D gene is possibly TRBD1 (6 bases). Here the CDR3 reads CASSEPPSGTKSNEQFF. The DNA of the CDR3 is TGTGCCAGCAGCGAACCACCCTCCGGGACAAAGTCCAATGAGCAGTTCTTC.